This T cell receptor (beta chain) was retrieved from a study of naive and memory T cell subsets. Both TRBC1 and TRBC2 were covered by a beta constant-region primer of two equimolar oligonucleotides. One entry per CDR3 protein results from TCRdb running MiXCR on the UMI-ligation and nested PCR reads. The table has under 35,000 distinct CDR3 sequences, approximately 11% seen once. This clonotype was seen at least ten times. Sequencing used effector memory CD4+ T cells from blood. Subset defined: effector memory, CD45RA- CD27-. The sequence came from a human donor in good health.

The chain's CDR3 is CSAQNGPPGAFF. The CDR3 nucleotides read TGCAGTGCTCAAAACGGGCCCCCCGGCGCTTTCTTT. V is TRBV20-1 and J is TRBJ1-1, with unresolved D. V lost 5 bases and J lost 11, with 18 bases in between. Germline loops: CDR1 DFQATT, CDR2 SNEGSKA (reference sequence). This CDR3 comprises 12 residues.